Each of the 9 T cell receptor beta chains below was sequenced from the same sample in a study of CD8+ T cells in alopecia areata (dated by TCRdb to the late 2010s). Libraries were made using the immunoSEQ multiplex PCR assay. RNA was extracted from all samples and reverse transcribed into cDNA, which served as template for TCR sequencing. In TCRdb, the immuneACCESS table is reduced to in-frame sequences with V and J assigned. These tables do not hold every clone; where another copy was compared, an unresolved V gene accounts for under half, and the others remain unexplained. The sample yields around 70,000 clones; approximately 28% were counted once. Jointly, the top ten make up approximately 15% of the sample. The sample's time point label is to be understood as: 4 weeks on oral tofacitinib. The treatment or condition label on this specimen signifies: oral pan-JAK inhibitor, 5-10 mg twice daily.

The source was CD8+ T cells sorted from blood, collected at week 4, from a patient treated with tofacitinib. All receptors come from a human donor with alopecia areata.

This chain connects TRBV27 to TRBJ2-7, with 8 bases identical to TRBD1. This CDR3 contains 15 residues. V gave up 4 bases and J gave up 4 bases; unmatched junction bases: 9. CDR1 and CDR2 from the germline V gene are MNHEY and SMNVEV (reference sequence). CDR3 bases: TGTGCCAGCAGTTCGACCGGGACAGGAGGATACGAGCAGTACTTC. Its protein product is CASSSTGTGGYEQYF.

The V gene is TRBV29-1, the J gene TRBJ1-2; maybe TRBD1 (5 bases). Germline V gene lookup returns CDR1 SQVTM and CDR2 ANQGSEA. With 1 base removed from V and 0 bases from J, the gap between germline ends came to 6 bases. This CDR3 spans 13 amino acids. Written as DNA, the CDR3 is TGCAGCGTTGAAGGGGGGACTAACTATGGCTACACCTTC. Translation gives CSVEGGTNYGYTF. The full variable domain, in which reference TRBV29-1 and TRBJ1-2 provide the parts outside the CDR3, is SAVISQKPSRDICQRGTSLTIQCQVDSQVTMMFWYRQQPGQSLTLIATANQGSEATYESGFVIDKFPISRPNLTFSTLTVSNMSPEDSSIYLCSVEGGTNYGYTFGSGTRLTVV.

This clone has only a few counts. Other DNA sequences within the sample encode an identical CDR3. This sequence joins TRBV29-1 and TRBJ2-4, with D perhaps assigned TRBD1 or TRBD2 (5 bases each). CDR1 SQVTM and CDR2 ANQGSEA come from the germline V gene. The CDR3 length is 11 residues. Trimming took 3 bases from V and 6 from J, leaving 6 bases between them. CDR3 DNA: TGCAGCGTTGATGGGGGAAACATTCAGTACTTC. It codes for CSVDGGNIQYF.

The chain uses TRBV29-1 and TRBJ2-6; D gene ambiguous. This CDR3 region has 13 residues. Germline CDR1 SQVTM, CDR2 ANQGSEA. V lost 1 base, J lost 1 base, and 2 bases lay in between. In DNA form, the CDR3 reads TGCAGCGTTGAAGGTTCTGGGGCCAACGTCCTGACTTTC. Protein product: CSVEGSGANVLTF. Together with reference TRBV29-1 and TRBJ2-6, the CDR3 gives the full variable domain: SAVISQKPSRDICQRGTSLTIQCQVDSQVTMMFWYRQQPGQSLTLIATANQGSEATYESGFVIDKFPISRPNLTFSTLTVSNMSPEDSSIYLCSVEGSGANVLTFGAGSRLTVL.

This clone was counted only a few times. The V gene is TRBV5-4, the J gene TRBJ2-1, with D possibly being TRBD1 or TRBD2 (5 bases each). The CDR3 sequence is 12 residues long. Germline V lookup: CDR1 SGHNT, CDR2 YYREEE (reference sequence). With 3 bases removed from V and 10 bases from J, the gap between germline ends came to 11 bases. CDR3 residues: CASSSGPPEQFF. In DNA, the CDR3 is TGTGCCAGCAGCTCGGGGCCCCCAGAGCAGTTCTTC.

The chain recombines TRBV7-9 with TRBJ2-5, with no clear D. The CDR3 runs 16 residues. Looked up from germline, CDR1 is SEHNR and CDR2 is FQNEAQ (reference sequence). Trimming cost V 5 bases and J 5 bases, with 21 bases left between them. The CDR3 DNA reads TGTGCCAGCAGCCCGCCCCAAAGTACCAGGATGGAGACCCAGTACTTC. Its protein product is CASSPPQSTRMETQYF.

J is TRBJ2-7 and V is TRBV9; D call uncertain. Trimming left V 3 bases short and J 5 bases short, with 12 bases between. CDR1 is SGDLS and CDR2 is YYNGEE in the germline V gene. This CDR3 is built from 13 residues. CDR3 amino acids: CASSGDSRDEQYF. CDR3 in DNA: TGTGCCAGCAGCGGAGATAGTCGGGACGAGCAGTACTTC.

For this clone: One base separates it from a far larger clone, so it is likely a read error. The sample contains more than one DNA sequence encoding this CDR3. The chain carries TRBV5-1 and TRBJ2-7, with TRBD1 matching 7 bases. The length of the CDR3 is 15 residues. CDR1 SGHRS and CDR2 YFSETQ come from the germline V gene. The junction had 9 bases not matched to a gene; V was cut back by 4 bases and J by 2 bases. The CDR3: CASSLNPGQTYEQYF. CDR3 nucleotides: TGCGCCAGCAGCCTAAACCCGGGACAGACCTACGAGCAGTACTTC.

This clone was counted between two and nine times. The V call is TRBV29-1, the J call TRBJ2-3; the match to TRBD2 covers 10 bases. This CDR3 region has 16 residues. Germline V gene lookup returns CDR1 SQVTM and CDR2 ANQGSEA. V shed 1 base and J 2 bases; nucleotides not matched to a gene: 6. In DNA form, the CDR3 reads TGCAGCGTTGAAGGGCTAGCGGGAGTTTTCACAGATACGCAGTATTTT. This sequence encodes CSVEGLAGVFTDTQYF.